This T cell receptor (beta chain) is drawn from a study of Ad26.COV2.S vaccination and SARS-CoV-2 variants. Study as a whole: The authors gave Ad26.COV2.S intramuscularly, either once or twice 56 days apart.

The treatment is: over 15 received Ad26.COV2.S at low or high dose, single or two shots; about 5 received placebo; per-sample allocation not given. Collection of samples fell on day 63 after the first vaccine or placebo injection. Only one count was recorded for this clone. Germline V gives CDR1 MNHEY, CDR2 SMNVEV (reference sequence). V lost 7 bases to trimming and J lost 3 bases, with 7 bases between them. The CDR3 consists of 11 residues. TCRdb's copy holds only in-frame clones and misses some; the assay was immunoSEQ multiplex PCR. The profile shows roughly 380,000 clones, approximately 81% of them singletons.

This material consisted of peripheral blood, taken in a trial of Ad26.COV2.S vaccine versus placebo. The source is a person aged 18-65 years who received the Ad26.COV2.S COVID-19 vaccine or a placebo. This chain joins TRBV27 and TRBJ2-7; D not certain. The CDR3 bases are TGTGCCAGCACCCTGGGCTACGAGCAGTACTTC. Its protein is CASTLGYEQYF.